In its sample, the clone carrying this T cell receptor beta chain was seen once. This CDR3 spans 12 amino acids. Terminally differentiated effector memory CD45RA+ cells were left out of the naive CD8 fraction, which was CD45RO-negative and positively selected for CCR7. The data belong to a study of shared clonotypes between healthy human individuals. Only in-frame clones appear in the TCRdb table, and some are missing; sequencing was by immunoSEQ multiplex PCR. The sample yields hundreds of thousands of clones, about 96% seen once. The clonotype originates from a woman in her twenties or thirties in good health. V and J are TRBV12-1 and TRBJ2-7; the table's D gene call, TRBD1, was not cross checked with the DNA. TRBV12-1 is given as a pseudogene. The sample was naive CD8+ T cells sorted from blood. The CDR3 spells CASSPEGAREVV. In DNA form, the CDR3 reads TGTGCCAGCAGCCCTGAGGGGGCACGTGAAGTTGTC.